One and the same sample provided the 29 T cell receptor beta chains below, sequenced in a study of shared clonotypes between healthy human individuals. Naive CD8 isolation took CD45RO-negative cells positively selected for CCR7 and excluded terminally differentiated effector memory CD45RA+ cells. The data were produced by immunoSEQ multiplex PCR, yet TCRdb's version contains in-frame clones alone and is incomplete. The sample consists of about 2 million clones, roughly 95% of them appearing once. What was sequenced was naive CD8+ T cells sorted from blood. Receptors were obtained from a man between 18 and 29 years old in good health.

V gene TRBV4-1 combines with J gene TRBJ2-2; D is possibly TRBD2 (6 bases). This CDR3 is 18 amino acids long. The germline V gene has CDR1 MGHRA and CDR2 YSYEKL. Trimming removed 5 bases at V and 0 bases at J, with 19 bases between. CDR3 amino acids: CASSDTGVLNSNTGELFF. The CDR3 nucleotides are TGCGCCAGCAGCGACACGGGGGTATTAAACTCGAACACCGGGGAGCTGTTTTTT.

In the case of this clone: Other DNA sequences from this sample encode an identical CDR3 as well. CDR3 nucleotides: TGCAGCGTTCTTTACCGGGACAGAGGGTACGAGCAGTACTTC. Protein: CSVLYRDRGYEQYF. This chain uses TRBV29-1 with TRBJ2-7; 7 nucleotides agree with TRBD1. Germline CDR1 is SQVTM and CDR2 is ANQGSEA. CDR3 length equals 14 residues. Trimming at V came to 5 bases and at J to 4 bases, leaving 11 bases not matched to a gene.

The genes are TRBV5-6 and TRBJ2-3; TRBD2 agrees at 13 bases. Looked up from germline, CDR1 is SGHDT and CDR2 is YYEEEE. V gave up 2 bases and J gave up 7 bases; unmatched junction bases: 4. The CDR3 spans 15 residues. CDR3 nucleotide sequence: TGTGCCAGCAGCTTCGGGACTAGCGGGATTAATACGCAGTATTTT. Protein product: CASSFGTSGINTQYF.

CDR3 protein: CASSQWVGTNTGELFF. For the CDR3, the DNA is TGCGCCAGCAGCCAATGGGTGGGCACGAACACCGGGGAGCTGTTTTTT. The chain combines TRBV4-3 with TRBJ2-2; no reliable D call. CDR1 and CDR2 (germline): LGHNA, YSLEER. Trimming stripped 2 bases from V and 0 bases from J, with 10 bases between. The CDR3 runs to 16 residues.

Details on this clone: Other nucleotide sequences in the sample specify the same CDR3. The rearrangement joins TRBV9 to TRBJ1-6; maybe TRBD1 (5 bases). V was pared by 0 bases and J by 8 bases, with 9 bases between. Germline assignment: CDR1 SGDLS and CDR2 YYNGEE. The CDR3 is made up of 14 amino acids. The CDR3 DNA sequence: TGTGCCAGCAGCGTAGAGGGGAGGGATTCACCCCTCCACTTT. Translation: CASSVEGRDSPLHF. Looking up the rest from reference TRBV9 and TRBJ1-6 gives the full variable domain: DSGVTQTPKHLITATGQRVTLRCSPRSGDLSVYWYQQSLDQGLQFLIQYYNGEERAKGNILERFSAQQFPDLHSELNLSSLELGDSALYFCASSVEGRDSPLHFGNGTRLTVT.

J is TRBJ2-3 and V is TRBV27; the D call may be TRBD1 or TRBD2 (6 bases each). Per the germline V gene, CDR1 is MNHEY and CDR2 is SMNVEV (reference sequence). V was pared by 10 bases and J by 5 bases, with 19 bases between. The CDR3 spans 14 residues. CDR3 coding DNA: TGTGCCACCTGGACCGGGGGCGGTATAGATACGCAGTATTTT. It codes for CATWTGGGIDTQYF.

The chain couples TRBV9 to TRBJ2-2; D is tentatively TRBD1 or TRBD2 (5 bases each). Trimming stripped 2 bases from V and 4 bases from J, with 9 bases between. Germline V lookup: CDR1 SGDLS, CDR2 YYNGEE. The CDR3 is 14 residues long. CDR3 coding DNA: TGTGCCAGCAGCGTGGGGGTGGCCACCGGGGAGCTGTTTTTT. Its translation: CASSVGVATGELFF.

CDR3 DNA sequence: TGTGCCAGCAGCTTAAGGCTGGGGGATAGCACAGATACGCAGTATTTT. Its translation is CASSLRLGDSTDTQYF. The chain links TRBV7-9 to TRBJ2-3; either TRBD1 or TRBD2 may supply D (5 bases each). Germline CDR1 is SEHNR and CDR2 is FQNEAQ (reference sequence). The CDR3 extends over 16 amino acids. V lost 2 bases to trimming and J lost 0 bases, with 12 bases between them. The full variable domain, with the rest looked up from reference TRBV7-9 and TRBJ2-3, is DTGVSQNPRHKITKRGQNVTFRCDPISEHNRLYWYRQTLGQGPEFLTYFQNEAQLEKSRLLSDRFSAERPKGSFSTLEIQRTEQGDSAMYLCASSLRLGDSTDTQYFGPGTRLTVL.

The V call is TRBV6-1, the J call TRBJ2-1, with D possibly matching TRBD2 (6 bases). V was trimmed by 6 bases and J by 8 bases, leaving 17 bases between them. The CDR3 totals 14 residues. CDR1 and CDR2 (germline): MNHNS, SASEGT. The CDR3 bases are TGTGCCAGCAGCGCCTTCCGGGAGTTGTATGAGCAGTTCTTC. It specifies CASSAFRELYEQFF.

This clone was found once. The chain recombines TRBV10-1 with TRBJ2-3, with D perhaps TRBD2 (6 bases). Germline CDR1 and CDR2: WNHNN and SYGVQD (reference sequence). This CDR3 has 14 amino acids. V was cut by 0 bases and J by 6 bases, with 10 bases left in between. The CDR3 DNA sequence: TGCGCCAGCAGTGAGTCGGAGGGTGGGGATACGCAGTATTTT. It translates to CASSESEGGDTQYF.

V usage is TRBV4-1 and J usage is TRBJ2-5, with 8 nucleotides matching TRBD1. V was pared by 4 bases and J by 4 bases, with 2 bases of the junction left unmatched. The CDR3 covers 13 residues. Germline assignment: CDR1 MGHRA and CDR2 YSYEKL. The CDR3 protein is CASSRTGGETQYF. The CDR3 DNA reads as TGCGCCAGCAGCCGAACAGGGGGAGAGACCCAGTACTTC.

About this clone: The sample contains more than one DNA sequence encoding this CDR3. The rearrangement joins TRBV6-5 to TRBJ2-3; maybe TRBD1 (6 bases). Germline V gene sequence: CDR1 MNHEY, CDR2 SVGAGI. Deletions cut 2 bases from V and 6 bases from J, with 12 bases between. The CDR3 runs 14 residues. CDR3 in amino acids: CASSYIQGADTQYF. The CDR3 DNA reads TGTGCCAGCAGTTACATACAGGGAGCTGATACGCAGTATTTT.

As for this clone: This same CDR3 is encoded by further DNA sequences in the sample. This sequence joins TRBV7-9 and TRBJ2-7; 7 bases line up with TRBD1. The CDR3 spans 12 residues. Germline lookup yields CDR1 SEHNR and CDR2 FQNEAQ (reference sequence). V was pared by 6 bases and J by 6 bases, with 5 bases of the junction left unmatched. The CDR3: CASSLTGVEQYF. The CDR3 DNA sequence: TGTGCCAGCAGTTTAACAGGGGTCGAGCAGTACTTC.

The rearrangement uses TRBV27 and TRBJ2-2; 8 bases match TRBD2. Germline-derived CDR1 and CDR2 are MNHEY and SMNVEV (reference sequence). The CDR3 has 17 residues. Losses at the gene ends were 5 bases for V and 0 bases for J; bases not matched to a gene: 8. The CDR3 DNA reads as TGTGCCAGCAGTCAAACAACGGGACTAGCGAACACCGGGGAGCTGTTTTTT. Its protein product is CASSQTTGLANTGELFF.

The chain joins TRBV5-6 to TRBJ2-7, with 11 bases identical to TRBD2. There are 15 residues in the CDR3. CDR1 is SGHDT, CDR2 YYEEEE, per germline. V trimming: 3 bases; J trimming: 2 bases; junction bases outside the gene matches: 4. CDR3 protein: CASSWGLAAPYEQYF. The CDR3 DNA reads TGTGCCAGCAGCTGGGGACTAGCGGCGCCCTACGAGCAGTACTTC.

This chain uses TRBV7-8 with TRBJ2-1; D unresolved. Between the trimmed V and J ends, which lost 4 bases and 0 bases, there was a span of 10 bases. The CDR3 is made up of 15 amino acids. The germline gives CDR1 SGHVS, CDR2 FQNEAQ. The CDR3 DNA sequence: TGTGCCAGCAGCTATGGGGTAACCTCCTACAATGAGCAGTTCTTC. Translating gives CASSYGVTSYNEQFF.

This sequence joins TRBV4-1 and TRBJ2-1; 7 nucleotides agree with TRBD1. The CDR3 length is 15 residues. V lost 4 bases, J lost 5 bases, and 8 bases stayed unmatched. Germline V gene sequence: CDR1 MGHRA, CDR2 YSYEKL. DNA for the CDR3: TGCGCCAGCAGCCCACAGGGGACCATAAACAATGAGCAGTTCTTC. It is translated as CASSPQGTINNEQFF.

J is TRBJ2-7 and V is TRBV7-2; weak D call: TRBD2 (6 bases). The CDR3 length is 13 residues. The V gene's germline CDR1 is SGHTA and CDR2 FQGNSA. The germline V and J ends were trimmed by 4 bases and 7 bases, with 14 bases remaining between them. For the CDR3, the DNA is TGTGCCAGCAGCTCCGTGCCTGGGGGGGAGCAGTACTTC. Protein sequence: CASSSVPGGEQYF. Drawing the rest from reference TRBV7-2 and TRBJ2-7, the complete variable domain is GAGVSQSPSNKVTEKGKDVELRCDPISGHTALYWYRQSLGQGLEFLIYFQGNSAPDKSGLPSDRFSAERTGGSVSTLTIQRTQQEDSAVYLCASSSVPGGEQYFGPGTRLTVT.

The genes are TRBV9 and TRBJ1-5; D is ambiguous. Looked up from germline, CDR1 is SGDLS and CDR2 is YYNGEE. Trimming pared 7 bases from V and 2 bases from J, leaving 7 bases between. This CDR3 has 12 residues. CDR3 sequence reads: CASGAGNQPQHF. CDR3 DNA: TGTGCCAGCGGTGCGGGCAATCAGCCCCAGCATTTT. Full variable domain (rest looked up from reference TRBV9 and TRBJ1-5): DSGVTQTPKHLITATGQRVTLRCSPRSGDLSVYWYQQSLDQGLQFLIQYYNGEERAKGNILERFSAQQFPDLHSELNLSSLELGDSALYFCASGAGNQPQHFGDGTRLSIL.

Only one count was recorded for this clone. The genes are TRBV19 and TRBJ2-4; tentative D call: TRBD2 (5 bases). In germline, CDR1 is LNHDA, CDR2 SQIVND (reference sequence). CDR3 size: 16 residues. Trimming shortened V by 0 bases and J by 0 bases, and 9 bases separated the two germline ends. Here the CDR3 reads CASSIEAGSAKNIQYF. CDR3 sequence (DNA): TGTGCCAGTAGTATAGAGGCGGGTTCAGCCAAAAACATTCAGTACTTC.

CDR3 bases: TGTGCCAGCAGCTTGCGACTAGCGGCCTGGGGCGTCGACAATGAGCAGTTCTTC. Translation: CASSLRLAAWGVDNEQFF. This chain links TRBV5-6 with TRBJ2-1; 9 positions agree with TRBD2. Germline V gives CDR1 SGHDT, CDR2 YYEEEE. This CDR3 comprises 18 residues. V lost 1 base to trimming and J lost 5 bases; unmatched junction nucleotides: 13.

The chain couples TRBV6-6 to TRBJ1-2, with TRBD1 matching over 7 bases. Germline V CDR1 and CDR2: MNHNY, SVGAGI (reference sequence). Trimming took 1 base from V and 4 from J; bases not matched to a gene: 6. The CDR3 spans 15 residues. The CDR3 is CASSYFEGQIYGYTF. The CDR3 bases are TGTGCCAGCAGTTACTTCGAGGGACAGATCTATGGCTACACCTTC.

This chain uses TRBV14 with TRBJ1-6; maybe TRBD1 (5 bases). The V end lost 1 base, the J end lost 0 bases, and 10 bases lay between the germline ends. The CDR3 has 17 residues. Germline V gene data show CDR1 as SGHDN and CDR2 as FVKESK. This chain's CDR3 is CASSQARGGSYNSPLHF. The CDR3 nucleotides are TGTGCCAGCAGCCAAGCACGGGGGGGCTCCTATAATTCACCCCTCCACTTT. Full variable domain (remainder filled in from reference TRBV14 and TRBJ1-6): EAGVTQFPSHSVIEKGQTVTLRCDPISGHDNLYWYRRVMGKEIKFLLHFVKESKQDESGMPNNRFLAERTGGTYSTLKVQPAELEDSGVYFCASSQARGGSYNSPLHFGNGTRLTVT.

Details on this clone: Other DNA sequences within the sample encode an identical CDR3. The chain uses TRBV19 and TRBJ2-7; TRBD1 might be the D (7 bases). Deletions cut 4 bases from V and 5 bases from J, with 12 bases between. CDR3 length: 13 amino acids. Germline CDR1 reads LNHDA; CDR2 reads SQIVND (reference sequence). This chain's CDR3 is CASSTDREDEQYF. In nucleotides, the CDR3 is TGTGCCAGTAGTACCGACAGGGAGGACGAGCAGTACTTC.

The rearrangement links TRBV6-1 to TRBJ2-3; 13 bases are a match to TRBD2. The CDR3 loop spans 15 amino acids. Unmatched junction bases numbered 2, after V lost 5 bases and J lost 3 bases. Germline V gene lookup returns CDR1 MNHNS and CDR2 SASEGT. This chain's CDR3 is CASSWTSGRTDTQYF. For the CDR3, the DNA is TGTGCCAGCAGTTGGACTAGCGGGAGAACAGATACGCAGTATTTT.

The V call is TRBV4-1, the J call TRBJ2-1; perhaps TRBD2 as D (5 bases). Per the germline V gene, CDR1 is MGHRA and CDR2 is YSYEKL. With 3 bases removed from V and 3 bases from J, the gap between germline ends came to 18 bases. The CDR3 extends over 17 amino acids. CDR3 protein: CASSQEAVPPFYNEQFF. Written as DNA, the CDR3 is TGCGCCAGCAGCCAGGAAGCGGTACCTCCCTTCTACAATGAGCAGTTCTTC.

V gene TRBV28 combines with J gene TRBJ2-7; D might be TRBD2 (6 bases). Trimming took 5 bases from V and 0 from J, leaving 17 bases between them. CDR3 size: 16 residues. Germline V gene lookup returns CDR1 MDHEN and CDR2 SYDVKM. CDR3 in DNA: TGTGCCAGCAGTGACCCAGCGGGCCTAGCCTCCTACGAGCAGTACTTC. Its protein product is CASSDPAGLASYEQYF.

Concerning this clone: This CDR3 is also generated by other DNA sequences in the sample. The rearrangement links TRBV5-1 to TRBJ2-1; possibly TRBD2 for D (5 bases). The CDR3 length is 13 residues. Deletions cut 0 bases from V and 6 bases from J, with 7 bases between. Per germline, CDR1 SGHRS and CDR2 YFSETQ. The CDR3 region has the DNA TGCGCCAGCAGCTTGGGGAGCGGCAATGAGCAGTTCTTC. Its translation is CASSLGSGNEQFF. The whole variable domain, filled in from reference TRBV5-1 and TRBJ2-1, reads KAGVTQTPRYLIKTRGQQVTLSCSPISGHRSVSWYQQTPGQGLQFLFEYFSETQRNKGNFPGRFSGRQFSNSRSEMNVSTLELGDSALYLCASSLGSGNEQFFGPGTRLTVL.

CDR3 sequence: CASSLIGPDEKLFF. In DNA form, the CDR3 reads TGTGCCAGCAGCTTAATAGGACCTGATGAAAAACTGTTTTTT. The chain uses TRBV7-8 and TRBJ1-4; D remains ambiguous. CDR1 and CDR2 (germline): SGHVS, FQNEAQ. V gave up 2 bases and J gave up 6 bases, with 10 bases separating them. There are 14 residues in the CDR3.